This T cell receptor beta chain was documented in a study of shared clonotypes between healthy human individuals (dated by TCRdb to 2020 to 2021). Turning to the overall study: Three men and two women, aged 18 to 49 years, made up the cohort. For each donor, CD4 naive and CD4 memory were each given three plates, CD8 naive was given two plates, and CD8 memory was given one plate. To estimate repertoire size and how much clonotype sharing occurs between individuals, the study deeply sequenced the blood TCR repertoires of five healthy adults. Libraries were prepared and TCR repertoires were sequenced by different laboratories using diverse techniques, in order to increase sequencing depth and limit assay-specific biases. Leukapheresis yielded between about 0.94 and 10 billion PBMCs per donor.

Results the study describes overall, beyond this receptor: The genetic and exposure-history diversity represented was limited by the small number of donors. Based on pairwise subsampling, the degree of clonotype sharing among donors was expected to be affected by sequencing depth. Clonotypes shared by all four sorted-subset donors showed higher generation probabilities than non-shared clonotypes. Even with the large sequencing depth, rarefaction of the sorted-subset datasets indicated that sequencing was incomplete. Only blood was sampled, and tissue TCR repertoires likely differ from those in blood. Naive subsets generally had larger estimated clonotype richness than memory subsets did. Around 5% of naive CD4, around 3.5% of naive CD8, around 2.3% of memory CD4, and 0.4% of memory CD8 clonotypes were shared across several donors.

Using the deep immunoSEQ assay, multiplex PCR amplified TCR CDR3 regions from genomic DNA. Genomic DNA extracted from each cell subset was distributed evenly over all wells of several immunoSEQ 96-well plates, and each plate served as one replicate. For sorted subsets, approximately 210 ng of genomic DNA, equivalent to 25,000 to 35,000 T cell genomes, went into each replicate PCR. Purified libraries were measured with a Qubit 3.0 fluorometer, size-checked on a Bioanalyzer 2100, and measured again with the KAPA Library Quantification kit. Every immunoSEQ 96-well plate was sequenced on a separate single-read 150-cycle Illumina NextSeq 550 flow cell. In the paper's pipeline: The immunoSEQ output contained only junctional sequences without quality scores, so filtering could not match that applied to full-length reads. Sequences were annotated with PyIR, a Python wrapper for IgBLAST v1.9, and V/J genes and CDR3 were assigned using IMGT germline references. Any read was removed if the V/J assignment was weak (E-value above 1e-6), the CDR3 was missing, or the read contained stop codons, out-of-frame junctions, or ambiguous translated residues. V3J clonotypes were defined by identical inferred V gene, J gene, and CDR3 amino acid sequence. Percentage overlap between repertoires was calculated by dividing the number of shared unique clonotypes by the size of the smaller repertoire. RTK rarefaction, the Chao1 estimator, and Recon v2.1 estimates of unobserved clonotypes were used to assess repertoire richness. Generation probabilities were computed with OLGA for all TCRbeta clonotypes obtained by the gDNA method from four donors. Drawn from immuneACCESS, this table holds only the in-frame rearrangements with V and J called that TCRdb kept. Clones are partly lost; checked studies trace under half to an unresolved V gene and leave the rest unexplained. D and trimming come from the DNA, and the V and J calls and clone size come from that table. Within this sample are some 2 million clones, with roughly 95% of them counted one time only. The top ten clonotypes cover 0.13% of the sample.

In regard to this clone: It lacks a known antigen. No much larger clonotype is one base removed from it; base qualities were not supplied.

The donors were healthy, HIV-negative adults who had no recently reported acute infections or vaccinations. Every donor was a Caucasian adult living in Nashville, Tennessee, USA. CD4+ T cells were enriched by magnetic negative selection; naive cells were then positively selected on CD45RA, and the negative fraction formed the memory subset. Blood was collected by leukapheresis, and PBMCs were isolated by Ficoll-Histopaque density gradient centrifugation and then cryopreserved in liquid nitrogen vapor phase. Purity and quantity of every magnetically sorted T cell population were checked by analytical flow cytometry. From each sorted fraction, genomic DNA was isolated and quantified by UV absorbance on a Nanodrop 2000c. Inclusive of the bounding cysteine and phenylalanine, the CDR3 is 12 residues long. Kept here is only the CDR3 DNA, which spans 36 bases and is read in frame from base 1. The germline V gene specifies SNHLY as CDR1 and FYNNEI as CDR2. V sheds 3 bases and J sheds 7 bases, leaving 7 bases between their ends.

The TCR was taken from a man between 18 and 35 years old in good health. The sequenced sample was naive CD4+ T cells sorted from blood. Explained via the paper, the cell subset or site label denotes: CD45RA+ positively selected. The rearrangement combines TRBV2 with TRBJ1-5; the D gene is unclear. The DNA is TGTGCCAGCAGTGACAGTTTGCAGCCCCAGCATTTT. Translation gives CASSDSLQPQHF.